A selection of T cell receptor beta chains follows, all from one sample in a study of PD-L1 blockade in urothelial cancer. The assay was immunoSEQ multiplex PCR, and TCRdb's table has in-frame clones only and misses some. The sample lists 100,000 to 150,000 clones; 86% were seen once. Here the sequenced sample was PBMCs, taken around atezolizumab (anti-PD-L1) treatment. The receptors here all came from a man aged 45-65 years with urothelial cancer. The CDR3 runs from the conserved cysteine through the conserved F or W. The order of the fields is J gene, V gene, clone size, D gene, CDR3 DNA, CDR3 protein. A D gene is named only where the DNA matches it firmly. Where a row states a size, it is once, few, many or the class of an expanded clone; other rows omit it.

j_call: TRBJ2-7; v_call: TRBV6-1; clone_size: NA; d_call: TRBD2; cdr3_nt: TGTGCCAGCCGCGAGGTAGCGGGAGGGTGGAACGAGCAGTACTTC; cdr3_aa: CASREVAGGWNEQYF
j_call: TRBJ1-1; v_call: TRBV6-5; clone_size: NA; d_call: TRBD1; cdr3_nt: TGTGCCAGCAGACCAAGGACCGGGACAGGGGGCGAGGACTTT; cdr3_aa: CASRPRTGTGGEDF
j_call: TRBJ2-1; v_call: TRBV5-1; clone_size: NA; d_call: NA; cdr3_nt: TGCGCCAGCAGCTTGGGGACAGCTAACTCCTACAATGAGCAGTTCTTC; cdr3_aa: CASSLGTANSYNEQFF
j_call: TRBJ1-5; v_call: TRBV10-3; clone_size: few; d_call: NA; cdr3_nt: TGTGCCATCAGTGACAGATATCAGCCCCAGCATTTT; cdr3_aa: CAISDRYQPQHF
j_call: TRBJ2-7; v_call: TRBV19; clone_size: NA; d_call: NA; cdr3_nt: TGTGCCAGTAAACAGGCGCCGATGGGGTTCTACGAGCAGTACTTC; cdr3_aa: CASKQAPMGFYEQYF
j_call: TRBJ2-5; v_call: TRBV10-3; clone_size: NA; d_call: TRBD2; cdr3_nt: TGTGCCATCAGTGAGAAGGGTAGCGGGTACCAAGAGACCCAGTACTTC; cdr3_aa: CAISEKGSGYQETQYF
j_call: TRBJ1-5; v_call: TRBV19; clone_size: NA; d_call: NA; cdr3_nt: TGTGCCAGTAGTACCACAGGGCGTTCAAATCAGCCCCAGCATTTT; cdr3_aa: CASSTTGRSNQPQHF
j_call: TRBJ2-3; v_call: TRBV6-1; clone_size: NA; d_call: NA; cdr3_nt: TGTGCCAGCAGTGAGAGGACAGTCCCGGCATGGGGTACGCAGTATTTT; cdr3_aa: CASSERTVPAWGTQYF
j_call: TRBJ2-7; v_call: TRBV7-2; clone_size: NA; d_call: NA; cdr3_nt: TGTGCCAGCAGCTTAGGGTGGGCAGGCTACGAGCAGTACTTC; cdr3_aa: CASSLGWAGYEQYF
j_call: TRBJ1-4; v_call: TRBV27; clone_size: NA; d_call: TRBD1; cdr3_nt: TGTGCCAGCAGTTTATGGGGACAGGGGAATGAAAAACTGTTTTTT; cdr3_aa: CASSLWGQGNEKLFF
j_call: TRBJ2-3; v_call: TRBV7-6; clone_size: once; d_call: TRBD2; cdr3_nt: TGTGCCAGCAGCTTCGGCGGGAGCCCAGATACGCAGTATTTT; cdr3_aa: CASSFGGSPDTQYF
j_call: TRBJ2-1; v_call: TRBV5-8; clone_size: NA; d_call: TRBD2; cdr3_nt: TGTGCCAGCAGCTTGGTAGCGGGAGGCTTCTTC; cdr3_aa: CASSLVAGGFF
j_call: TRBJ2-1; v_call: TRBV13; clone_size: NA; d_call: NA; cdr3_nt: TGTGCCAGCAGCCTTAGCCGGAGCTCCTACAATGAGCAGTTCTTC; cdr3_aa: CASSLSRSSYNEQFF